Sequencing of this T cell receptor beta chain was carried out in a study of blood T cells in healthy people across ages. Overall study results and limits: Using unsorted PBMCs precluded a conclusive naive versus antigen-experienced comparison.

The length of the CDR3 is 11 residues. CDR1 and CDR2 (germline): SEHNR, FQNEAQ (reference sequence). Between the trimmed V and J ends, which lost 5 bases and 5 bases, there was a span of 7 bases. This clonotype has only a few counts. What it binds is not known. The donors, aged roughly 6 to 95, were healthy Caucasians from Russia. PCR was performed a second time for roughly 7 to 12 cycles using a sample-barcoded 5' primer and a J-beta primer mix. Every single cDNA molecule received a tag from a template-switch adaptor with 12 random nucleotides. TCRdb ran MiXCR on the 5' RACE reads and lists one entry per CDR3 protein. The sample includes around 1,000,000 distinct CDR3 sequences, approximately 25% of them seen just once. These sequences were also reported in another study, on T cells of mothers and their children. That publication notes: The donors comprised several children and their three healthy Caucasian mothers.

This receptor was taken from a girl aged 2 to 10 in good health. This chain uses TRBV7-9 with TRBJ2-7; no definite D call. The sample comprised blood. As DNA, the CDR3 is TGTGCCAGCAGCGCGAGCGACGAGCAGTACTTC. This sequence encodes CASSASDEQYF.